The rows below give T cell receptor beta chains drawn from one sample of a study of CD8 T cells in Susac syndrome. TCRdb re-derived calls from the immunoSEQ multiplex PCR reads in MiXCR, one entry per CDR3 protein. The sample includes approximately 260,000 distinct CDR3 sequences, 90% to 97% of them seen just once. The sequencing sample was made of CD4+ T cells from PBMCs. The receptors come from a human donor with Susac syndrome. Both conserved end residues are part of each CDR3. D genes are given only for firm matches. Clone size is given for some rows only: seen once, a few or many times, or a class if the clone is expanded.

>-|TRBV18|once|TRBJ2-7
CASSAAISTGYEQYF
TGTGCCAGCTCGGCGGCAATTTCTACGGGCTACGAGCAGTACTTC
>-|TRBV30|-|TRBJ2-1
CAWSVFRYANEQFF
TGTGCCTGGAGTGTATTTAGGTACGCCAATGAGCAGTTCTTC
>-|TRBV29-1|-|TRBJ1-3
CSVEVTGGNTIYF
TGCAGCGTTGAAGTAACAGGGGGAAACACCATATATTTT
>-|TRBV2|-|TRBJ2-1
CASKATNYNEQFF
TGTGCCAGCAAGGCTACGAATTACAATGAGCAGTTCTTC
>-|TRBV20-1|-|TRBJ1-2
CSAQRGGYGYTF
TGCAGTGCCCAGAGGGGTGGCTATGGCTACACCTTC
>-|TRBV11-3|once|TRBJ1-4
CASSFNEKLFF
TGTGCCAGCAGCTTCAATGAAAAACTGTTTTTT
>-|TRBV6-1|-|TRBJ2-1
CASSERSEQFF
TGTGCCAGCAGCGAAAGAAGTGAGCAGTTCTTC
>TRBD2|TRBV5-1|-|TRBJ2-2
CASLSAGGNTGELFF
TGCGCCAGCCTCAGCGCGGGAGGTAACACCGGGGAGCTGTTTTTT
>-|TRBV20-1|-|TRBJ2-2
CSARVQTGGGELFF
TGCAGTGCTAGAGTCCAGACTGGCGGCGGGGAGCTGTTTTTT
>-|TRBV12-3/TRBV12-4|few|TRBJ2-3
CASSLGSGTDTQYF
TGTGCCAGCAGTTTAGGGAGTGGCACAGATACGCAGTATTTT
>-|TRBV29-1|-|TRBJ1-1
CSVVKSEAFF
TGCAGCGTTGTAAAAAGTGAAGCTTTCTTT
>-|TRBV30|-|TRBJ1-1
CAWRSKRNTEAFF
TGTGCCTGGAGGAGTAAGAGGAACACTGAAGCTTTCTTT
>-|TRBV9|-|TRBJ2-1
CASSVGRDRNEQFF
TGTGCCAGCAGCGTAGGTCGTGATAGGAATGAGCAGTTCTTC
>-|TRBV5-4|-|TRBJ2-3
CASSSRSSTDTQYF
TGTGCCAGCAGCTCCCGGTCCAGCACAGATACGCAGTATTTT
>-|TRBV5-4|-|TRBJ2-5
CASSTNLPYQETQYF
TGTGCCAGCAGCACAAATTTACCGTACCAAGAGACCCAGTACTTC
>-|TRBV10-3|-|TRBJ2-7
CAISESGGFYEQYF
TGTGCCATCAGTGAGTCAGGGGGTTTCTACGAGCAGTACTTC
>-|TRBV25-1|-|TRBJ1-3
CASSVGDGNTIYF
TGTGCCAGCAGTGTTGGGGATGGAAACACCATATATTTT
>-|TRBV24-1|-|TRBJ2-3
CATSGASTDTQYF
TGTGCCACCAGTGGGGCGAGCACAGATACGCAGTATTTT
>-|TRBV4-1|-|TRBJ2-7
CASSQGQGSSYEQYF
TGCGCCAGCAGCCAGGGTCAAGGGAGCTCCTACGAGCAGTACTTC
>-|TRBV6-2/TRBV6-3|-|TRBJ2-1
CASSFARNEQFF
TGTGCCAGCAGTTTTGCTCGGAATGAGCAGTTCTTC
>-|TRBV24-1|-|TRBJ2-7
CATSDLYEQYF
TGTGCCACCAGTGATCTCTACGAGCAGTACTTC
>-|TRBV28|-|TRBJ1-1
CASSPAVPRLNTEAFF
TGTGCCAGCAGTCCCGCAGTCCCCCGGTTGAACACTGAAGCTTTCTTT
>-|TRBV15|-|TRBJ2-6
CATSREGGYPGANVLTF
TGTGCCACCAGCAGAGAGGGAGGCTATCCTGGGGCCAACGTCCTGACTTTC
>-|TRBV4-1|-|TRBJ2-4
CASSPAYLAKNIQYF
TGCGCCAGCAGCCCTGCTTATCTAGCCAAAAACATTCAGTACTTC
>TRBD2|TRBV6-5|-|TRBJ2-5
CASSYSGSTSGQETQYF
TGTGCCAGCAGTTACTCAGGTTCAACTAGCGGGCAAGAGACCCAGTACTTC
>TRBD2|TRBV5-1|-|TRBJ2-3
CASSLAAVAGADTQYF
TGCGCCAGCAGCTTGGCCGCGGTAGCGGGAGCAGATACGCAGTATTTT
>-|TRBV30|once|TRBJ2-7
CAWSVRRRVITLYEQYF
TGTGCCTGGAGTGTACGAAGGCGGGTAATTACGTTATACGAGCAGTACTTC
>-|TRBV20-1|-|TRBJ1-1
CSATQGMADYEAFF
TGCAGTGCTACCCAGGGGATGGCCGATTATGAAGCTTTCTTT
>-|TRBV12-3/TRBV12-4|-|TRBJ1-2
CASSPKPLGFNGYTF
TGTGCCAGCAGTCCCAAGCCCTTGGGGTTTAATGGCTACACCTTC
>TRBD2|TRBV27|-|TRBJ2-3
CASSFSGSLSADTQYF
TGTGCCAGCAGTTTCAGCGGGAGCTTATCGGCAGATACGCAGTATTTT
>TRBD1|TRBV7-8|-|TRBJ2-3
CASSPRQGQGTYTQYF
TGTGCCAGCAGCCCTCGACAGGGCCAGGGGACATATACGCAGTATTTT
>-|TRBV5-4|-|TRBJ2-1
CASSARRDSRYNEQFF
TGTGCCAGCAGCGCTCGACGGGACTCAAGATACAATGAGCAGTTCTTC
>TRBD1|TRBV20-1|-|TRBJ1-3
CSARGQGNTIYF
TGCAGTGCTAGGGGACAGGGAAACACCATATATTTT
>-|TRBV24-1|-|TRBJ2-1
CATREGVGEQFF
TGTGCCACCAGGGAGGGGGTCGGTGAGCAGTTCTTC
>-|TRBV12-3/TRBV12-4|-|TRBJ1-2
CASRRASTYGYTF
TGTGCCAGCAGAAGAGCCAGTACCTATGGCTACACCTTC
>-|TRBV10-3|-|TRBJ2-6
CATSVELLSGANVLTF
TGTGCCACCTCGGTAGAACTCCTATCTGGGGCCAACGTCCTGACTTTC
>-|TRBV24-1|-|TRBJ2-5
CATSENQETQYF
TGTGCCACCAGTGAAAACCAAGAGACCCAGTACTTC
>-|TRBV20-1|-|TRBJ1-2
CSASADLYGYTF
TGCAGTGCTTCAGCGGACCTCTATGGCTACACCTTC
>-|TRBV6-1|-|TRBJ1-3
CASQKGTHLSGNTIYF
TGTGCCAGCCAAAAAGGGACACACCTCTCTGGAAACACCATATATTTT
>-|TRBV11-1|once|TRBJ2-3
CASSLGYTDTQYF
TGTGCCAGCAGCTTGGGGTATACAGATACGCAGTATTTT
>TRBD2|TRBV27|-|TRBJ2-7
CASSLLGLAGIHEQYF
TGTGCCAGCAGTTTACTAGGACTAGCGGGAATCCACGAGCAGTACTTC
>TRBD1|TRBV27|-|TRBJ1-5
CASSDRVKANQPQHF
TGTGCCAGCAGTGACAGGGTAAAGGCTAATCAGCCCCAGCATTTT
>-|TRBV7-9|-|TRBJ2-1
CASSRKTEQFF
TGTGCCAGCAGTCGAAAGACTGAGCAGTTCTTC
>-|TRBV5-1|-|TRBJ2-5
CASSLGIDTQETQYF
TGCGCCAGCAGCTTGGGAATAGACACCCAAGAGACCCAGTACTTC
>-|TRBV20-1|-|TRBJ2-1
CSAEQRTSYNEQFF
TGCAGTGCAGAGCAGCGGACCTCCTACAATGAGCAGTTCTTC
>-|TRBV29-1|-|TRBJ1-1
CRGVAARGTEAFF
TGCAGAGGCGTGGCAGCGCGAGGGACTGAAGCTTTCTTT
>-|TRBV5-1|-|TRBJ1-1
CASSLMGRTEAFF
TGCGCCAGCAGCTTGATGGGGAGAACTGAAGCTTTCTTT
>-|TRBV3-1|-|TRBJ2-1
CASSQDGIAAYNEQFF
TGTGCCAGCAGCCAAGACGGAATAGCGGCCTACAATGAGCAGTTCTTC
>-|TRBV6-5|once|TRBJ2-4
CASSRTATDNIQYF
TGTGCCAGCAGCCGGACAGCAACCGACAACATTCAGTACTTC
>-|TRBV29-1|-|TRBJ2-3
CSVGPQGQTDTQYF
TGCAGCGTTGGTCCCCAGGGACAAACAGATACGCAGTATTTT
>-|TRBV28|-|TRBJ2-4
CASSWTPSAAKNIQYF
TGTGCCAGCAGTTGGACTCCCTCGGCAGCCAAAAACATTCAGTACTTC
>TRBD1|TRBV4-1|-|TRBJ2-5
CASSQETGTGAPQYF
TGCGCCAGCAGCCAAGAAACGGGGACAGGGGCCCCCCAGTACTTC
>-|TRBV15|-|TRBJ1-5
CATSRGWDQPQHF
TGTGCCACCAGCCGGGGGTGGGATCAGCCCCAGCATTTT